This is a list of T cell receptor beta chains from one sample in a study of blood T cell repertoires in COVID-19. The repertoire was sequenced with immunoSEQ multiplex PCR; TCRdb's copy has only in-frame clones and lacks some. The sample holds about 250,000 clones; roughly 84% are singletons and the top ten take about 1.5%. Sequenced: peripheral blood. Receptors originate from a middle-aged woman who had recovered from COVID-19. Each CDR3 is given with its conserved first and last residue. The D gene is left open where the match is weak.

D,V,CDR3
TRBD1,TRBV4-1,CASSQDEGQEDEQYF
-,TRBV21-1,CASSKSQGWYEQYF
TRBD1,TRBV5-1,CASSSWTGGADTQYF
-,TRBV15,CATSGDHSNQPQHF
TRBD2,TRBV24-1,CATSVRGVGDTQYF
TRBD1,TRBV6-5,CASSYSTGARTDTQYF
TRBD1,TRBV2,CASTADRVGYGYTF
TRBD1,TRBV19,CASSTPTGALYEQYF
TRBD2,TRBV27,CASSLTAGGPNEQFF
TRBD2,TRBV4-2,CASSRTSGGDSYEQYF
TRBD1,TRBV13,CASSNRGAGNTIYF
-,TRBV19,CASRVNYYQETQYF
-,TRBV5-1,CASSADGSTSTDTQYF
-,TRBV5-3,CARSLRVTDEDTQYF
TRBD1,TRBV2,CASSDRRQGQGYTF
-,TRBV7-3,CASSLRGVGTSNSPLHF
TRBD1,TRBV2,CASSRQGPGETQYF
-,TRBV7-6,CASSSTQTDQETQYF
-,TRBV5-1,CASSLAQGINYGYTF
-,TRBV28,CASEAPGGFQPQHF
-,TRBV27,CASSPYSTSEQYF
-,TRBV7-9,CASSLYEEQYF